This T cell receptor beta chain derives from a study of T cell responses to AZD1222 COVID-19 vaccine. Study overall: Second doses that came at about 4 or about 12 weeks were put together.

Method: immunoSEQ multiplex PCR; TCRdb's copy keeps in-frame clones and lacks some. In the table there are 95,000 to 150,000 clones, more than 85% of which are singletons. Points from the study as a whole: At baseline, seropositivity was found in only a handful of AZD1222 recipients. In a largely white British group with more females than males, clonal diversity was possibly underestimated. Repertoire sampling occurred only after the peak T cell response.

As regards this clone: Its antigen is still unknown.

Germline V lookup: CDR1 LGHNA, CDR2 YNFKEQ. Trimming took 1 base from V and 11 from J, leaving 20 bases between them. This CDR3 has 15 amino acids. Material: peripheral blood, obtained on day 0 of AZD1222 vaccination. The chain joins TRBV4-2 to TRBJ1-1, with D tentatively TRBD1 (5 bases). This clonotype was obtained from an adult in good health. The CDR3 loop reads CASSQGGSPSWGAFF. In DNA, the CDR3 is TGTGCCAGCAGCCAAGGTGGCAGTCCTTCGTGGGGGGCTTTCTTT.